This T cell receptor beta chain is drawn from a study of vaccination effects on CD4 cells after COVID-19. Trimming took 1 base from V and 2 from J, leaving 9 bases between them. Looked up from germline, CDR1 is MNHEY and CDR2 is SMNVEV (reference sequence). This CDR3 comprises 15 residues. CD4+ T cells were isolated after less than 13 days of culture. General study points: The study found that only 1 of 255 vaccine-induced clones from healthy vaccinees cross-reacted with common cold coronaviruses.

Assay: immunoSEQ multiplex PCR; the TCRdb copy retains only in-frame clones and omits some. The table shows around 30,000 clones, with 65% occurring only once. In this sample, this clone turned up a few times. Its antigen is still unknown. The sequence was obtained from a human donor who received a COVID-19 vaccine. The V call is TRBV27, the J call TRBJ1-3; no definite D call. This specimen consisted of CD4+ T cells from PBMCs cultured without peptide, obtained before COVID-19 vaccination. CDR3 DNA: TGTGCCAGCAGTTTATACGGAAGCACTGGAAACACCATATATTTT. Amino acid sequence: CASSLYGSTGNTIYF.